This is a list of T cell receptor beta chains from one sample in a study of PD-1 blockade in classical Hodgkin lymphoma. This table comes from immunoSEQ multiplex PCR, and its TCRdb copy is limited to in-frame clones, with some not included. This table holds some 26,000 clones, roughly 84% found once. Sequenced here: CD4+ T cells from blood, sampled at baseline. The receptors derive from a human donor with classical Hodgkin lymphoma. Each CDR3 is given with its conserved first and last residue. D genes are given only for firm matches. The size field is filled for only some rows; it gives once, few, many or a size class.

clone_size j_call d_call v_call cdr3_aa cdr3_nt
- TRBJ2-2 TRBD1 TRBV5-4 CASSNDRGWNTGELFF TGTGCCAGCAGCAACGACAGGGGGTGGAACACCGGGGAGCTGTTTTTT
- TRBJ1-2 - TRBV27 CASSLLATAGGYTF TGTGCCAGCAGTTTATTGGCAACAGCGGGTGGCTACACCTTC
- TRBJ1-1 - TRBV18 CASSPKMLQLNGEAFF TGTGCCAGCTCACCAAAAATGCTGCAGTTGAATGGTGAAGCTTTCTTT
- TRBJ1-6 - TRBV5-1 CASSLENSPLHF TGCGCCAGCAGCTTGGAAAATTCACCCCTCCACTTT
- TRBJ1-2 - TRBV16 CASSQYVTDRSANYGYTF TGTGCCAGCAGCCAATATGTCACCGATCGCTCGGCTAACTATGGCTACACCTTC
- TRBJ1-2 - TRBV19 CASTSDGTYEDYTF TGTGCCAGTACCTCGGACGGGACCTATGAGGACTACACCTTC
few TRBJ2-5 - TRBV4-2 CASSQDTMETQYF TGTGCCAGCAGCCAAGATACTATGGAGACCCAGTACTTC
- TRBJ2-3 - TRBV7-2 CASSFQGLGDTQYF TGTGCCAGCAGCTTCCAGGGACTCGGAGATACGCAGTATTTT
few TRBJ2-5 - TRBV7-6 CASSPTVPSGTQYF TGTGCCAGCAGTCCCACGGTGCCCTCGGGAACCCAGTACTTC
- TRBJ2-2 TRBD2 TRBV2 CASIKRRLAGSETSGGELFF TGTGCCAGCATCAAGCGTAGACTAGCGGGATCCGAAACGAGTGGCGGGGAGCTGTTTTTT
- TRBJ2-3 TRBD2 TRBV11-3 CASSLDTRLALTDTQYF TGTGCCAGCAGCTTAGATACGAGACTAGCGCTTACAGATACGCAGTATTTT
- TRBJ1-2 - TRBV11-2 CASSLVDKYYGYTF TGTGCCAGCAGCTTAGTCGACAAATACTATGGCTACACCTTC
- TRBJ2-5 TRBD2 TRBV10-3 CAISEPPGLAGGETQYF TGTGCCATCAGTGAGCCTCCGGGACTAGCGGGGGGGGAGACCCAGTACTTC
- TRBJ2-1 TRBD1 TRBV2 CASRGDRVGYNEQFF TGTGCCAGCAGGGGAGACAGGGTCGGGTACAATGAGCAGTTCTTC
- TRBJ1-1 - TRBV6-5 CASRYRPMTEAFF TGTGCCAGCAGATACCGGCCGATGACTGAAGCTTTCTTT
- TRBJ2-1 - TRBV19 CASMGTEFGRWFF TGTGCCAGTATGGGGACCGAGTTCGGTCGCTGGTTCTTC
- TRBJ1-1 - TRBV5-1 CASSFDGNTEAFF TGCGCCAGCAGCTTCGACGGGAACACTGAAGCTTTCTTT
once TRBJ1-2 - TRBV10-3 CAISEWVEAGGYTF TGTGCCATCAGTGAGTGGGTAGAAGCCGGTGGCTACACCTTC
- TRBJ1-4 - TRBV4-2 CASSQGSTATNEKLFF TGTGCCAGCAGCCAAGGTTCGACAGCAACTAATGAAAAACTGTTTTTT
- TRBJ1-3 TRBD1 TRBV2 CASSGFQTGSGNTIYF TGTGCCAGCAGTGGATTCCAGACAGGGTCGGGAAACACCATATATTTT
- TRBJ1-4 - TRBV19 CASMGLLGDEKLFF TGTGCCAGTATGGGACTGCTTGGGGATGAAAAACTGTTTTTT
- TRBJ2-7 - TRBV5-6 CASSTQQGSYEQYF TGTGCCAGCAGCACCCAACAGGGCTCCTACGAGCAGTACTTC
- TRBJ2-5 - TRBV5-1 CASRRDWARQETQYF TGCGCCAGCAGGAGAGATTGGGCACGCCAAGAGACCCAGTACTTC
- TRBJ2-5 TRBD1 TRBV5-1 CASSPTGGLETQYF TGCGCCAGCAGCCCGACAGGGGGCCTCGAGACCCAGTACTTC
- TRBJ1-2 TRBD1 TRBV10-3 CATHGTAGDGYTF TGTGCCACCCACGGGACAGCGGGAGATGGCTACACCTTC
medium-sized TRBJ1-2 TRBD1 TRBV19 CASSVQGIGGYTF TGTGCCAGTAGCGTACAGGGGATTGGTGGCTACACCTTC
few TRBJ2-3 - TRBV28 CASSLTGVGTDTQYF TGTGCCAGCAGTTTGACCGGGGTAGGGACAGATACGCAGTATTTT
- TRBJ2-1 - TRBV18 CASSPQGGVYNEQFF TGTGCCAGCTCACCCCAGGGGGGCGTATACAATGAGCAGTTCTTC
- TRBJ2-2 TRBD2 TRBV5-1 CASSLELAGATNTGELFF TGCGCCAGCAGCTTGGAACTAGCGGGGGCCACGAACACCGGGGAGCTGTTTTTT
- TRBJ1-5 - TRBV27 CASSLKNQPQHF TGTGCCAGCAGTTTAAAGAATCAGCCCCAGCATTTT
- TRBJ2-3 TRBD2 TRBV2 CASSTSGGFTDTQYF TGTGCCAGCAGTACTAGCGGGGGATTCACAGATACGCAGTATTTT
- TRBJ2-1 - TRBV27 CASSLGQVSLVEQFF TGTGCCAGCAGTTTGGGCCAGGTGTCTCTAGTTGAGCAGTTCTTC
- TRBJ1-2 - TRBV5-1 CASSLGTEPMSYTF TGCGCCAGCAGCTTGGGGACGGAACCTATGAGCTACACCTTC
few TRBJ1-2 TRBD1 TRBV28 CASVTDRDGYTF TGTGCCAGTGTAACGGACAGGGATGGCTACACCTTC
- TRBJ1-3 - TRBV6-6 CASSSDTLSGNTIYF TGTGCCAGCAGTTCCGACACGCTCTCTGGAAACACCATATATTTT
- TRBJ2-3 TRBD1 TRBV7-9 CASSLRTGGLDTQYF TGTGCCAGCAGCTTAAGGACAGGGGGCCTAGATACGCAGTATTTT
- TRBJ2-2 - TRBV4-2 CASSLQVQGTGELFF TGTGCCAGCAGCCTACAGGTACAGGGCACCGGGGAGCTGTTTTTT
- TRBJ2-5 TRBD1 TRBV9 CASSVGQGYQGETQYF TGTGCCAGCAGCGTTGGACAGGGCTATCAGGGGGAGACCCAGTACTTC
once TRBJ1-1 - TRBV19 CASSTRDYNTEAFF TGTGCCAGTAGTACCAGGGACTACAACACTGAAGCTTTCTTT
- TRBJ2-1 TRBD2 TRBV7-2 CASSASGGQYNEQFF TGTGCCAGCAGCGCAAGCGGGGGGCAGTACAATGAGCAGTTCTTC
- TRBJ2-2 - TRBV11-2 CASRGTGGTGELFF TGTGCCAGCAGAGGGACCGGGGGCACCGGGGAGCTGTTTTTT
- TRBJ1-1 - TRBV28 CASSTAGNTEAFF TGTGCCAGCAGTACAGCAGGGAACACTGAAGCTTTCTTT
- TRBJ2-6 - TRBV9 CASSGNLGHPGANVLTF TGTGCCAGCAGCGGAAACCTGGGACATCCAGGGGCCAACGTCCTGACTTTC
- TRBJ1-1 - TRBV2 CASSEGEGRTEAFF TGTGCCAGCAGTGAGGGGGAGGGGCGAACTGAAGCTTTCTTT
- TRBJ1-2 - TRBV10-3 CAISEFEGERGYTF TGTGCCATCAGTGAGTTTGAAGGGGAACGAGGCTACACCTTC
- TRBJ2-1 TRBD2 TRBV11-2 CASSPRLAKIYNEQFF TGTGCCAGCAGCCCGAGACTAGCGAAGATTTACAATGAGCAGTTCTTC
- TRBJ1-2 TRBD1 TRBV27 CASSSDRGYGYTF TGTGCCAGCAGTTCTGACAGGGGATATGGCTACACCTTC
- TRBJ2-1 - TRBV12-5 CASGFGLPGNEQFF TGTGCTAGTGGTTTTGGCCTGCCTGGCAATGAGCAGTTCTTC
- TRBJ2-5 - TRBV7-3 CASSFSSGETQYF TGTGCCAGCAGCTTCAGTTCGGGGGAGACCCAGTACTTC
- TRBJ2-1 - TRBV5-4 CASSPGGLVTFHEQFF TGTGCCAGCAGCCCCGGTGGTCTAGTCACCTTCCATGAGCAGTTCTTC
- TRBJ2-5 - TRBV6-1 CASSESQETQYF TGTGCCAGCAGTGAGTCACAGGAGACCCAGTACTTC
- TRBJ1-6 - TRBV30 CAWNREAGESPLHF TGTGCCTGGAACCGAGAGGCAGGGGAATCACCCCTCCACTTT
- TRBJ1-1 - TRBV18 CASSPLTVMGNTEAFF TGTGCCAGCTCACCACTGACGGTTATGGGTAACACTGAAGCTTTCTTT
- TRBJ2-5 - TRBV7-2 CASSGGQSQETQYF TGTGCCAGCAGCGGAGGACAGTCCCAAGAGACCCAGTACTTC
once TRBJ1-1 - TRBV25-1 CASSEWEDNEAFF TGTGCCAGCAGTGAATGGGAGGACAATGAAGCTTTCTTT
- TRBJ1-1 - TRBV7-9 CASSLEANTEAFF TGTGCCAGCAGCTTAGAAGCAAACACTGAAGCTTTCTTT
- TRBJ1-5 TRBD1 TRBV18 CASSPGTGNQPQHF TGTGCCAGCTCACCAGGGACAGGGAATCAGCCCCAGCATTTT
- TRBJ1-5 TRBD1 TRBV6-5 CASRRQGLSNQPQHF TGTGCCAGCAGACGACAGGGTTTATCCAATCAGCCCCAGCATTTT
- TRBJ2-1 - TRBV9 CASKQDTGPYNEQFF TGTGCCAGCAAACAGGACACCGGCCCCTACAATGAGCAGTTCTTC
once TRBJ1-5 TRBD1 TRBV19 CASSMVRGYQPQHF TGTGCCAGTAGTATGGTCAGGGGGTATCAGCCCCAGCATTTT